A single sample gave rise to the 20 T cell receptor beta chains below, sequenced in a study of vaccination and CD4 T cells after COVID-19. Sequencing of the DNA from cultured CD4+ T cells was carried out with the Oncomine TCR Beta short-read assay. TCRdb reanalysed the PCR reads using MiXCR and keeps one entry per CDR3 protein. The table has around 16,000 distinct CDR3 sequences, approximately 68% seen once. The treatment was: approximately 10-day PBMC culture with coronavirus spike peptide pools or control peptides (ViraFEST assay). These receptors' targets are unknown. Sequencing was performed on CD4+ T cells from blood, cultured in vitro. These receptors all come from a human donor who had recovered from COVID-19.

The chain has TRBV27 and TRBJ2-7, with 11 bases lining up with TRBD1. The CDR3 runs 14 residues. CDR1 MNHEY and CDR2 SMNVEV come from the germline V gene (reference sequence). V was pared by 5 bases and J by 7 bases, with 7 bases of the junction left unmatched. The CDR3 DNA reads as TGTGCCAGCAGTCCCGGACAGGGGGCCCGAGAGCAGTACTTC. It encodes CASSPGQGAREQYF.

V usage is TRBV19 and J usage is TRBJ1-1; D might be TRBD1 (6 bases). V lost 2 bases and J 1 base, leaving 8 bases between the germline ends. This CDR3 is built from 14 residues. Germline CDR1 is LNHDA and CDR2 is SQIVND (reference sequence). CDR3 residues: CASSIRGGNTEAFF. The DNA of the CDR3 is TGTGCCAGTAGTATAAGGGGGGGGAACACTGAAGCTTTCTTT.

The CDR3 loop reads CSVATATNQPQHF. The CDR3 coding sequence is TGCAGTGTCGCGACAGCGACCAATCAGCCCCAGCATTTT. V gene TRBV20-1 combines with J gene TRBJ1-5, with D tentatively TRBD1 (5 bases). Germline CDR1 and CDR2: DFQATT and SNEGSKA (reference sequence). The CDR3 has 13 amino acids. V was trimmed by 7 bases and J by 3 bases, leaving 13 bases between them.

V usage is TRBV6-1 and J usage is TRBJ2-3; perhaps D is TRBD1 or TRBD2 (5 bases each). V lost 6 bases, J lost 2 bases, and 15 bases lay in between. Looked up from germline, CDR1 is MNHNS and CDR2 is SASEGT. This CDR3 contains 15 residues. This CDR3 is CASRAYRDATDTQYF. The CDR3 region has the DNA TGTGCCAGCAGGGCGTATAGGGACGCCACAGATACGCAGTATTTT.

V is TRBV19 and J is TRBJ2-1; the D is unclear. Trimming cost V 3 bases and J 8 bases, with 8 bases left between them. CDR1 and CDR2 from the germline V gene are LNHDA and SQIVND (reference sequence). CDR3 size: 12 residues. The CDR3 reads CASSIVGYEQFF. DNA of the CDR3: TGTGCCAGTAGTATCGTGGGGTATGAGCAGTTCTTC.

The chain is built from TRBV10-1 and TRBJ2-3, with unresolved D. V was pared by 1 base and J by 6 bases, with 14 bases between. The germline V gene has CDR1 WNHNN and CDR2 SYGVQD (reference sequence). The CDR3 totals 15 residues. CDR3 region: CASSEWGSNGDTQYF. For the CDR3, the DNA is TGCGCCAGCAGTGAGTGGGGATCCAATGGGGATACGCAGTATTTT.

In this sample, this clonotype turned up a few times. J is TRBJ1-5 and V is TRBV19, with 7 bases matching TRBD1. Losses at the gene ends were 5 bases for V and 2 bases for J; bases not matched to a gene: 3. The CDR3 loop spans 14 amino acids. The germline CDR1 and CDR2 sequences are LNHDA and SQIVND (reference sequence). CDR3 amino acids: CASSPGTGNQPQHF. CDR3 DNA sequence: TGTGCCAGTAGTCCCGGGACAGGCAATCAGCCCCAGCATTTT.

The sample holds a few counts of this clonotype. The chain links TRBV30 to TRBJ2-7; possible D gene TRBD1, 6 bases. V gave up 1 base and J gave up 4 bases, with 23 bases separating them. The CDR3 has 17 residues. Germline assignment: CDR1 GTSNPN and CDR2 SVGIG (reference sequence). The CDR3 spells CAWSGGHRTVSWYEQYF. As DNA, the CDR3 is TGTGCCTGGAGTGGCGGCCACAGGACAGTCTCATGGTACGAGCAGTACTTC.

The V gene is TRBV27, the J gene TRBJ1-6, with TRBD1 identical over 8 bases. The CDR3 runs to 16 residues. V was pared by 5 bases and J by 8 bases, with 11 bases of the junction left unmatched. CDR1 and CDR2 from the germline V gene are MNHEY and SMNVEV (reference sequence). CDR3 sequence reads: CASSRIGQGVHSPLHF. In nucleotides, the CDR3 is TGTGCCAGCAGTCGCATCGGACAGGGAGTTCATTCACCCCTCCACTTT.

This sequence joins TRBV7-8 and TRBJ1-1; 10 bases align to TRBD1. The CDR3 has 15 residues. The germline gives CDR1 SGHVS, CDR2 FQNEAQ. The V gene end was trimmed by 5 bases and the J gene end by 2 bases; junction bases not matched to a gene: 5. The CDR3 nucleotides are TGTGCCAGCAGCCCTAAGACAGGGGGCAACACTGAAGCTTTCTTT. Translation gives CASSPKTGGNTEAFF.

This clonotype was found a few times. The rearrangement joins TRBV29-1 to TRBJ1-2; the D is unclear. The CDR3 has 10 amino acids. Trimming pared 6 bases from V and 7 bases from J, leaving 9 bases between. The germline gives CDR1 SQVTM, CDR2 ANQGSEA. As DNA, the CDR3 is TGCAGCGTGGATCGGGGTGGCTACACCTTC. Translating it yields CSVDRGGYTF.

The chain uses TRBV24-1 and TRBJ2-7; the D gene is possibly TRBD2 (5 bases). This CDR3 comprises 15 residues. The V end was cut by 2 bases, the J end by 0 bases, with 10 bases between. Germline V gives CDR1 KGHDR, CDR2 SFDVKD. Here the CDR3 DNA reads TGTGCCACCAGTGATTCCCGGACTCGCTCCTACGAGCAGTACTTC. Translated, it gives CATSDSRTRSYEQYF.

The V and J genes are TRBV6-1 and TRBJ2-6, with a tentative D call TRBD1 (6 bases). V was clipped by 2 bases and J by 0 bases, with 11 bases between them. The length of the CDR3 is 17 residues. The germline CDR1 and CDR2 sequences are MNHNS and SASEGT. This CDR3 is CASSEPQGGSGANVLTF. The DNA for the CDR3 is TGTGCCAGCAGTGAACCCCAAGGGGGCTCTGGGGCCAACGTCCTGACTTTC.

The chain uses TRBV15 and TRBJ1-4, with 11 bases that match TRBD1. This CDR3 spans 15 amino acids. Germline assignment: CDR1 LNHNV and CDR2 YYDKDF (reference sequence). V was clipped by 1 base and J by 7 bases; unmatched bases: 2. The CDR3 DNA is TGTGCCACCAGCAGAGCCGGGACAGGGGGTGAAAAACTGTTTTTT. It codes for CATSRAGTGGEKLFF.

J is TRBJ2-1 and V is TRBV7-9; perhaps D is TRBD1 or TRBD2 (5 bases each). The CDR3 sequence is 13 residues long. The V end lost 8 bases, the J end lost 9 bases, and 17 bases lay between the germline ends. From germline, CDR1 is SEHNR and CDR2 FQNEAQ (reference sequence). CDR3 protein: CASSRGSSGEQFF. The CDR3 DNA follows: TGTGCCAGCTCCCGGGGCTCCTCCGGTGAGCAGTTCTTC.

The DNA of the CDR3 is TGTGCCAGCAGCTTATTGGGACAGCAAGAGACCCAGTACTTC. This gives the protein CASSLLGQQETQYF. J is TRBJ2-5 and V is TRBV5-4; 7 nucleotides agree with TRBD1. Germline loops: CDR1 SGHNT, CDR2 YYREEE (reference sequence). V lost 2 bases and J lost 2; bases outside the gene matches: 3. The CDR3 extends over 14 amino acids.

This clonotype was counted a few times. This chain links TRBV4-3 with TRBJ2-1; perhaps TRBD1 as D (5 bases). Trimming took off 4 bases at V and 1 base at J, with 8 bases between the two ends. CDR1 is LGHNA and CDR2 is YSLEER in the germline V gene. This CDR3 spans 14 amino acids. In DNA form, the CDR3 reads TGCGCCAGCAGCCGCCAGGGATCCTACAATGAGCAGTTCTTC. It is translated as CASSRQGSYNEQFF.

The chain recombines TRBV20-1 with TRBJ1-2; 9 bases match TRBD1. Germline assignment: CDR1 DFQATT and CDR2 SNEGSKA (reference sequence). The CDR3 covers 13 residues. The CDR3 spells CRGIGDRAGGYTF. CDR3 nucleotides: TGCAGGGGGATAGGGGACAGGGCGGGTGGCTACACCTTC.

This rearrangement joins TRBV20-1 to TRBJ2-7; the D is unclear. CDR1 is DFQATT, CDR2 SNEGSKA, per germline (reference sequence). The CDR3 length is 15 residues. The ends were cut back, 0 bases at V and 1 base at J, with 13 bases in the middle. Here the CDR3 reads CSARDRSGRSYEQYF. The CDR3 region has the DNA TGCAGTGCTAGAGATAGATCCGGGCGGTCCTACGAGCAGTACTTC.

The rearrangement links TRBV6-1 to TRBJ2-7, with 12 bases lining up with TRBD2. V gave up 5 bases and J gave up 1 base; unmatched junction bases: 6. The CDR3 sequence is 16 residues long. Germline lookup yields CDR1 MNHNS and CDR2 SASEGT. The CDR3 bases are TGTGCCAGCAGTCCCGGACTAGCGGGATATTCCTACGAGCAGTACTTC. Translating it yields CASSPGLAGYSYEQYF.